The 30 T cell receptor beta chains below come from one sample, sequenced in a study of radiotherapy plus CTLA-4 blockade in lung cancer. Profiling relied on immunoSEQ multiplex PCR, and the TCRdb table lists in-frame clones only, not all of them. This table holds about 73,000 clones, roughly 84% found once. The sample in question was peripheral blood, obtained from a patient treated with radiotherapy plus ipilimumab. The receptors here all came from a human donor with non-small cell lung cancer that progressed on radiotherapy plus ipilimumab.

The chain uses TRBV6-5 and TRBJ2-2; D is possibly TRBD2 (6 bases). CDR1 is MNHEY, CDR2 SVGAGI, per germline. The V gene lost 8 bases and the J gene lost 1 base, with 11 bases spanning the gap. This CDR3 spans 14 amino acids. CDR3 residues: CASSTGVNTGELFF. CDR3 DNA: TGTGCCAGCTCCACGGGAGTGAACACCGGGGAGCTGTTTTTT.

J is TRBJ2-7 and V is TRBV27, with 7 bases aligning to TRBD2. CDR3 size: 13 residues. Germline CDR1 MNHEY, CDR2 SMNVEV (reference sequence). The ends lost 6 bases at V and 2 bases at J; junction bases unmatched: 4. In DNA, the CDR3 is TGTGCCAGCAGGACTAGCCTGACCTACGAGCAGTACTTC. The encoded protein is CASRTSLTYEQYF.

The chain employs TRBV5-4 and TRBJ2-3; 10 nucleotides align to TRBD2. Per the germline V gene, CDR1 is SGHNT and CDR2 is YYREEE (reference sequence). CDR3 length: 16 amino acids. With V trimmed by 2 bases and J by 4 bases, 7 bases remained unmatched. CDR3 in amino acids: CASSLPSGSAPDTQYF. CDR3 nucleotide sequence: TGTGCCAGCAGCTTACCTAGCGGGAGTGCCCCAGATACGCAGTATTTT. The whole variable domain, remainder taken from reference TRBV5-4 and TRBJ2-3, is ETGVTQSPTHLIKTRGQQVTLRCSSQSGHNTVSWYQQALGQGPQFIFQYYREEENGRGNFPPRFSGLQFPNYSSELNVNALELDDSALYLCASSLPSGSAPDTQYFGPGTRLTVL.

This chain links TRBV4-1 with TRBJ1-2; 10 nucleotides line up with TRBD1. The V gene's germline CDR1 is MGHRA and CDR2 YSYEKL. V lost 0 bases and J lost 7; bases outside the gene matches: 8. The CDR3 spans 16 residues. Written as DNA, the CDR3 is TGCGCCAGCAGCCAAGACCCGTCGACAGGGGGCGGTGGCTACACCTTC. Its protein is CASSQDPSTGGGGYTF.

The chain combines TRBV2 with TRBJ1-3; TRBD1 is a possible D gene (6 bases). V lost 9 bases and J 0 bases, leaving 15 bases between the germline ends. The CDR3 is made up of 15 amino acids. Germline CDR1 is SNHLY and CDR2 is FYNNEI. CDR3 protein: CASDQDRISGNTIYF. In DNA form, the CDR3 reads TGTGCCAGTGACCAAGACAGGATCTCTGGAAACACCATATATTTT. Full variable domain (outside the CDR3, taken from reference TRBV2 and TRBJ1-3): EPEVTQTPSHQVTQMGQEVILRCVPISNHLYFYWYRQILGQKVEFLVSFYNNEISEKSEIFDDQFSVERPDGSNFTLKIRSTKLEDSAMYFCASDQDRISGNTIYFGEGSWLTVV.

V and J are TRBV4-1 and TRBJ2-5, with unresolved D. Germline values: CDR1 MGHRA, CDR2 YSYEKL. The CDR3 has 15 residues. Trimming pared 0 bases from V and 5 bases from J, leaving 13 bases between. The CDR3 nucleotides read TGCGCCAGCAGCCAAGATGGAACGGGTATGGAGACCCAGTACTTC. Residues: CASSQDGTGMETQYF.

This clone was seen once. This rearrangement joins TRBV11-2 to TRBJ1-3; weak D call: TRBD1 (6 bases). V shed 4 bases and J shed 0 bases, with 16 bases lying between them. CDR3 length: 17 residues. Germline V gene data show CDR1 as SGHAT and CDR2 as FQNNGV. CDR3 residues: CASSWGPGPSSGNTIYF. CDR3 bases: TGTGCCAGCAGCTGGGGGCCGGGACCGAGCTCTGGAAACACCATATATTTT.

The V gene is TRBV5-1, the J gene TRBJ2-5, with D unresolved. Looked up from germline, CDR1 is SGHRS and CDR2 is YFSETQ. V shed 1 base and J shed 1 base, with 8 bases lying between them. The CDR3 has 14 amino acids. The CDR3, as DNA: TGCGCCAGCAGCTTGTCGGGCAGCCAAGAGACCCAGTACTTC. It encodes CASSLSGSQETQYF.

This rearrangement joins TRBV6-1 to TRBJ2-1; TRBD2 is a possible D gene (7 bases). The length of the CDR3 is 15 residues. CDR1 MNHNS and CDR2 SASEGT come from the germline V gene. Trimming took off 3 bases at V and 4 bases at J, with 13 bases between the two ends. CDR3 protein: CASSERGGEYNEQFF. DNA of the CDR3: TGTGCCAGCAGTGAGAGGGGGGGGGAATACAATGAGCAGTTCTTC.

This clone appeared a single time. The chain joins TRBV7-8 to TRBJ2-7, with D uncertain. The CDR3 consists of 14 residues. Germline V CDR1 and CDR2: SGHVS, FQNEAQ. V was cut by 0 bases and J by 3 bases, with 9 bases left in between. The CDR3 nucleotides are TGTGCCAGCAGCTTAGCTGCGCGGAACTACGAGCAGTACGTC. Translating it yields CASSLAARNYEQYV.

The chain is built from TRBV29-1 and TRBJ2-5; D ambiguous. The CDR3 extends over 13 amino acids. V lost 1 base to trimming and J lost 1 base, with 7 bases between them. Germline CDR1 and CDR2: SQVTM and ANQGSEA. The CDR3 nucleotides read TGCAGCGTTGAAGTGGCAGTCCAAGAGACCCAGTACTTC. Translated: CSVEVAVQETQYF.

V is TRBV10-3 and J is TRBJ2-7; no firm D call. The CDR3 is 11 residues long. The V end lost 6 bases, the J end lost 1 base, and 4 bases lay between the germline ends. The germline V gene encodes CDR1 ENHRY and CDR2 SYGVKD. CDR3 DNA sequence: TGTGCCATCAGATCGTCCTACGAGCAGTACTTC. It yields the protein CAIRSSYEQYF.

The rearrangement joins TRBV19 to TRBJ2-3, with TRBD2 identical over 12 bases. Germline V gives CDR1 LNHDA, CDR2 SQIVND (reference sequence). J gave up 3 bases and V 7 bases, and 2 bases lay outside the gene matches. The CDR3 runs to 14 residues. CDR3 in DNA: TGTGCCAGTAATCTAGCGGGGGGGACAGATACGCAGTATTTT. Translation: CASNLAGGTDTQYF. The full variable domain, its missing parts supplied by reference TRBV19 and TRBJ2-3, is DGGITQSPKYLFRKEGQNVTLSCEQNLNHDAMYWYRQDPGQGLRLIYYSQIVNDFQKGDIAEGYSVSREKKESFPLTVTSAQKNPTAFYLCASNLAGGTDTQYFGPGTRLTVL.

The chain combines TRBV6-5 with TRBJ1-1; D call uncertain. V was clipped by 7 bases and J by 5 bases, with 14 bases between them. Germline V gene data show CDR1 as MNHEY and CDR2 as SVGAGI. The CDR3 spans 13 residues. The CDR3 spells CASTKGAITEAFF. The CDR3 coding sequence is TGTGCCAGCACTAAGGGAGCGATTACTGAAGCTTTCTTT.

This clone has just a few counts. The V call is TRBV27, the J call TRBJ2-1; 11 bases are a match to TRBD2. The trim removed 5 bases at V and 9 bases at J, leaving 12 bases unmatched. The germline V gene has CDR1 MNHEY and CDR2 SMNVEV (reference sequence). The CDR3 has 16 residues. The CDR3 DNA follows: TGTGCCAGCAGTCCCCTATTAGCGGGAGGGCCTGGTGAGCAGTTCTTC. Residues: CASSPLLAGGPGEQFF.

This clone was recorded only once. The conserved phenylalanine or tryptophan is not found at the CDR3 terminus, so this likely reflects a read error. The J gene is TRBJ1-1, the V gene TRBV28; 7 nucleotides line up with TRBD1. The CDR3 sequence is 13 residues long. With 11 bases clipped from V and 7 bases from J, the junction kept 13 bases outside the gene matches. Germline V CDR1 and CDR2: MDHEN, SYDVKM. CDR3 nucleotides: TGTGCCTCCCAACAGGGGTGGTCAGGTGAAGCTTTCTCT. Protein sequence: CASQQGWSGEAFS.

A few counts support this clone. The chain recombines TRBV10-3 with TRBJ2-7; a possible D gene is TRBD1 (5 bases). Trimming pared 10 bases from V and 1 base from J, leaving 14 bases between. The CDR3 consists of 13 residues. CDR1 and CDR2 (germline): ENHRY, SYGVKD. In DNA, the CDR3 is TGTGCCAGCCGAATCCAGGGATCCTACGAGCAGTACTTC. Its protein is CASRIQGSYEQYF.

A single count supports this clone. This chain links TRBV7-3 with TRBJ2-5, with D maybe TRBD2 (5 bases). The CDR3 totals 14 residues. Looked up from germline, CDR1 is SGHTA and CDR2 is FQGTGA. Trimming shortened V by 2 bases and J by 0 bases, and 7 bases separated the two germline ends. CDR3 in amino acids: CASSLSGDQETQYF. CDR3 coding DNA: TGTGCCAGCAGCTTATCCGGGGACCAAGAGACCCAGTACTTC.

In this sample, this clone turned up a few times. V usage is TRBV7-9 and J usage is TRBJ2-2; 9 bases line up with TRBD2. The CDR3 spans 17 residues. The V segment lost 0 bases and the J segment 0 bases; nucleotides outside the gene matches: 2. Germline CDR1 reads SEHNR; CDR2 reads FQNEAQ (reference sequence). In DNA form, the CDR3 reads TGTGCCAGCAGCTTAGCGGTAGCGGGAGCGAACACCGGGGAGCTGTTTTTT. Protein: CASSLAVAGANTGELFF.

The CDR3: CASSLTGIQPQHF. The CDR3 DNA reads as TGTGCCAGCAGCCTAACAGGGATTCAGCCCCAGCATTTT. This chain connects TRBV28 to TRBJ1-5; the D gene is possibly TRBD1 (6 bases). Trimming cost V 6 bases and J 6 bases, with 12 bases left between them. The CDR3 is made up of 13 amino acids. The germline gives CDR1 MDHEN, CDR2 SYDVKM.

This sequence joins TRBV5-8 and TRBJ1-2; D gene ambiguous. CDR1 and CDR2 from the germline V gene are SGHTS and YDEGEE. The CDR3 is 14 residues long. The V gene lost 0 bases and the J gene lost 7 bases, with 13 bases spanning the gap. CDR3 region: CASSLDTGSGGYTF. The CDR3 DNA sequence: TGTGCCAGCAGCTTGGATACGGGTAGTGGTGGCTACACCTTC.

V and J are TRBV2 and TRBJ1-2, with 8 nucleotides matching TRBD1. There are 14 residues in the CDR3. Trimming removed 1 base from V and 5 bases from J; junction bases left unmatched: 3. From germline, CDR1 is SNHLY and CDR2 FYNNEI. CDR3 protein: CASSEVTGGYGYTF. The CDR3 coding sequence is TGTGCCAGCAGTGAAGTTACAGGGGGATATGGCTACACCTTC.

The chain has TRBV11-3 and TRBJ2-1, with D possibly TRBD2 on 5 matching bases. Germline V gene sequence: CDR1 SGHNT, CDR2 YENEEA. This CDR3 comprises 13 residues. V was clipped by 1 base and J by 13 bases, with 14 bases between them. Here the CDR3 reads CASSLGADDPQFF. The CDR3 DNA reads TGTGCCAGCAGCTTAGGAGCGGACGACCCCCAGTTCTTC.

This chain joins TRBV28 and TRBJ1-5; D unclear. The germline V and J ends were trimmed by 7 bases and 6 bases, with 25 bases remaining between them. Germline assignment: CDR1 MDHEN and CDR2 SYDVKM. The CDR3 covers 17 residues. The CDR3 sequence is CASIRSSSDGIFQPQHF. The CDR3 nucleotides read TGTGCCAGCATTCGCAGTAGTTCGGACGGGATCTTTCAGCCCCAGCATTTT.

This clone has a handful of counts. CDR3 in DNA: TGTGCCAGCAGTTCCCACCGGGACAGGGTCCGCATGACGCAGTATTTT. Its protein product is CASSSHRDRVRMTQYF. The chain employs TRBV27 and TRBJ2-3, with 9 bases that match TRBD1. Germline V gives CDR1 MNHEY, CDR2 SMNVEV (reference sequence). The V gene end was trimmed by 4 bases and the J gene end by 9 bases; junction bases not matched to a gene: 14. The CDR3 spans 16 residues.

The CDR3 spells CASSLTGTALTNYGYTF. Written as DNA, the CDR3 is TGTGCCAGCAGTCTAACCGGGACGGCCCTCACTAACTATGGCTACACCTTC. The chain is built from TRBV28 and TRBJ1-2; TRBD1 might be the D (5 bases). The ends were cut back, 5 bases at V and 0 bases at J, with 19 bases in the middle. This CDR3 comprises 17 residues. Germline V gene lookup returns CDR1 MDHEN and CDR2 SYDVKM.

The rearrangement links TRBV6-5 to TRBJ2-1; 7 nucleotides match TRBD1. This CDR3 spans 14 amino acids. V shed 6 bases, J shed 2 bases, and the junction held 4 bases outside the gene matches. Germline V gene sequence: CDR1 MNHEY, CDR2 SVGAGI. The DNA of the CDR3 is TGTGCCAGCAGGGGGACAGAAGCCTACAATGAGCAGTTCTTC. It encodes CASRGTEAYNEQFF.

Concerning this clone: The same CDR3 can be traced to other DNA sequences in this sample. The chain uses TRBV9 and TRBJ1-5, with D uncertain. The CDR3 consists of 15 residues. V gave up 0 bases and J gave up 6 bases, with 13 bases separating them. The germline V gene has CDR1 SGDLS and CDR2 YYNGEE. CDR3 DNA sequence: TGTGCCAGCAGCGTAGATCCCACCCGGACTCAGCCCCAGCATTTT. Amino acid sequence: CASSVDPTRTQPQHF.

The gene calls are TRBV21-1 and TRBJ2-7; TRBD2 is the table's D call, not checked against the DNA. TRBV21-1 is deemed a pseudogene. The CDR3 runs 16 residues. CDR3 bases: TGTGCCAGCAGGATAGGGACTAGCGGGAGGCCCTACGAGCAGTACGTC. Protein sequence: CASRIGTSGRPYEQYV.

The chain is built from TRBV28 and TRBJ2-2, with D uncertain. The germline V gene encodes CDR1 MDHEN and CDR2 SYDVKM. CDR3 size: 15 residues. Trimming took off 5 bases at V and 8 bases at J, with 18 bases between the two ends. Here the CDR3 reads CASSPSGPGEGELFF. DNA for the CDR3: TGTGCCAGCAGTCCTTCCGGGCCCGGCGAAGGGGAGCTGTTTTTT.